Described below is a single T cell receptor (beta chain) sequence and its context. In this sample, this clonotype turned up many times. Its antigen is unknown. No much larger clone exists at a distance of one base, and base qualities are not known. Amplification of TCR beta CDR3 regions was carried out from RNA transcripts. The TCR CDR3 was subjected to a first round of RT-PCR using the HTBI primer set and the Qiagen OneStep RT-PCR kit. The libraries were constructed in a second round of multiplex PCR and then size-selected and purified. The libraries were sequenced on an Illumina HiSeq2000 using paired-end 100 bp reads. Per the original workflow: SOAPnuke was used to process the raw data, throwing out any read that contained adapters or uncalled bases, had a mean Phred below 15, or lacked an exact constant-primer or identifier match. High-quality paired reads were merged with COPE v1.2.5, and unique nucleotide sequences were defined as clonotypes. MiTCR v1.1 was used to align the clonotypes against IMGT TRBV, TRBD and TRBJ reference segments. Only V-J combinations with frequency above 0.0001, covering about 99% of repertoires, were analysed. A TCS score was defined as the ratio between F50 (clonal expansion) and ExV (chaos), using BLOSUM62-based TCRdist between CDR3 peptides within each V-J. Welch's t-statistics and random forest reduced several hundred V-J features to under 15, which were used in a naive Bayes classifier (R e1071). Starting from the raw public reads, TCRdb applied fastp trimming at Q25, assembled clones with MiXCR and retained in-frame beta chains. Rows merge per CDR3 protein into single entries with the most common DNA and genes. What appears here as the V and J calls and clone size reflects TCRdb's work, not the paper's. Counted in this sample were 550,000 to 650,000 distinct CDR3 sequences; 14% of them appeared once. The ten biggest clones cover approximately 13% of the sample.

A distance of 20 bases separates the germline ends of V and J, which lose 5 bases and 6 bases respectively. CDR1 and CDR2 are drawn from the germline V gene: SGHTS, YDEGEE. Reading from cysteine to phenylalanine, the CDR3 counts 15 amino acids. Here the CDR3 DNA is all that survives: 45 bases in frame from base 1. Graves' hyperthyroidism was defined as stable when no progression to ophthalmopathy occurred over 18 months of follow-up. The hyperthyroidism patients were between 18 and 65 years old and newly diagnosed, with a disease duration of less than 2 months. Any patient with an uncontrolled infection, another autoimmune disease, pregnancy or lactation was excluded. Diagnoses were based on clinical symptoms, serum thyroxine and TRAb, thyroid ultrasound and orbital computed tomography. PBMCs were separated from approximately 9.9 ml of fresh peripheral blood using Ficoll-Paque density gradient centrifugation. Trizol reagent was used to extract total RNA, and RNA quality was then checked on an Agilent 2100 Bioanalyzer.

These data originate in a study of T cells in Graves' hyperthyroidism and ophthalmopathy (dated by TCRdb to 2018 to 2020). Study-wide context: Peripheral blood samples were taken at initial diagnosis, before any treatment was given. To identify distinguishing TCR V-J signatures, a discovery cohort of 90 to 100 patients was used, comprising some 45 with Graves' ophthalmopathy and roughly 60 with stable Graves' hyperthyroidism. Prospective prediction of ophthalmopathy was tested in an independent validation cohort of some 19 hyperthyroidism patients and 17 patients who later progressed to ophthalmopathy. For training and testing, the roughly 97 patients in the discovery cohort were randomly divided in a 7:3 ratio. The study also compared thyroid tissue and blood T-cell repertoires from five or six Graves' hyperthyroidism patients. Once sampling was done, hyperthyroidism patients were given methimazole at a starting dose of 30 mg daily, whereas ophthalmopathy patients were given high-dose intravenous methylprednisolone. The paper describes TCR Vbeta CDR3 sequencing of 120 to 150 peripheral blood samples, made up of fewer than 50 ophthalmopathy patients, approximately 73 hyperthyroidism patients and about 17 progressor patients. Results and caveats for the whole study, not just this receptor: Sample size was not statistically predetermined, and blinding of investigators to group allocation was not performed. Most expanded thyroid clonotypes (frequency above 0.001) were also found in blood, which suggests that blood repertoires may mirror thyroid immune responses. A 13 V-J signature model separated ophthalmopathy from stable hyperthyroidism, with 87.88% sensitivity and roughly 82% specificity in cross-validation and 80%/75% in testing. In validation, progression to ophthalmopathy was predicted by the model with 55% to 71% sensitivity and nearly 75% specificity, a median of approximately 6.5 months before onset.

The sequence joins TRBV5-8 to TRBJ1-1; TRBD1 is a weak D gene call, 6 bases matching. The source is a woman aged 40 to 50 with Graves' hyperthyroidism. Sequencing was carried out using blood. The encoded CDR3 is CASSLQGRGLSEAFF. The DNA sequence reads TGTGCCAGCAGTTTACAGGGACGGGGGCTCTCTGAAGCTTTCTTT.